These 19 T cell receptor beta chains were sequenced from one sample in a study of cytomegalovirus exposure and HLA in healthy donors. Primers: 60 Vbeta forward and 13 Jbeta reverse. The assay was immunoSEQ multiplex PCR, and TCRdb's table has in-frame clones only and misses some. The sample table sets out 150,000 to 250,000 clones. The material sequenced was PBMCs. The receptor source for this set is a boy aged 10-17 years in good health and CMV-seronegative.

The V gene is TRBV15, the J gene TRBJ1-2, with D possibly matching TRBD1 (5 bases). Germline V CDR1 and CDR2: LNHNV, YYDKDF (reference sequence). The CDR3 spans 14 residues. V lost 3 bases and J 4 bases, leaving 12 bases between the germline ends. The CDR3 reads CATSREGTVYGYTF. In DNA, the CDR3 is TGTGCCACCAGCAGGGAAGGGACTGTCTATGGCTACACCTTC.

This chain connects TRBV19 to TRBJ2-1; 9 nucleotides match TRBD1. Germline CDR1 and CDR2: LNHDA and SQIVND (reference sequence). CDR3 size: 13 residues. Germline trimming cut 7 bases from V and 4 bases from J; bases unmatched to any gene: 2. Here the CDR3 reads CASTGQGYNEQFF. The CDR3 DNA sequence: TGTGCCAGTACAGGACAGGGGTACAATGAGCAGTTCTTC.

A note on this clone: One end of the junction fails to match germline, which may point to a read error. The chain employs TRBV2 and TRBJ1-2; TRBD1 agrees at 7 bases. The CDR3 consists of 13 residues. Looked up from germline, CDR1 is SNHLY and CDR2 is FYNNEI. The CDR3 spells CATVVQGDYGYAF. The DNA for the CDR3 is TGTGCCACCGTCGTCCAGGGGGATTATGGCTACGCCTTC.

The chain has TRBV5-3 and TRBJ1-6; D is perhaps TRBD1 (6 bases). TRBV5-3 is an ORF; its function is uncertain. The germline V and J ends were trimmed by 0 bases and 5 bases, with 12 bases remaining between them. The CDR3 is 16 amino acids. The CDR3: CARSLDGGRNNSPLHF. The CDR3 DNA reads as TGTGCCAGAAGCTTGGATGGGGGCAGGAATAATTCACCCCTCCACTTT.

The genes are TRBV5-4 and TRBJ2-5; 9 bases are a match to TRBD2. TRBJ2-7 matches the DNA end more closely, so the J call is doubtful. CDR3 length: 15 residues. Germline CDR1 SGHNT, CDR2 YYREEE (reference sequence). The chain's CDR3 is CASSLGLAVSYEQYF. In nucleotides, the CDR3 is TGTGCCAGCAGCTTGGGACTAGCGGTCTCCTACGAGCAGTACTTC.

CDR3 protein: CASSLSNGLNQPQHF. The DNA of the CDR3 is TGTGCCAGCAGCTTGTCGAATGGGCTCAATCAGCCCCAGCATTTT. The chain carries TRBV7-6 and TRBJ1-5; unclear D gene. With 3 bases removed from V and 3 bases from J, the gap between germline ends came to 12 bases. The CDR3 has 15 residues. Germline CDR1 SGHVS, CDR2 FNYEAQ.

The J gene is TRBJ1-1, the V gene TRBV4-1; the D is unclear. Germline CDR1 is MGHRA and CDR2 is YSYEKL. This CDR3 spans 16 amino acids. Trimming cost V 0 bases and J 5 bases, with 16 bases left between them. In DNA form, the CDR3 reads TGCGCCAGCAGCCAAGATCCGGGGATAAGAAGGACTGAAGCTTTCTTT. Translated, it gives CASSQDPGIRRTEAFF.

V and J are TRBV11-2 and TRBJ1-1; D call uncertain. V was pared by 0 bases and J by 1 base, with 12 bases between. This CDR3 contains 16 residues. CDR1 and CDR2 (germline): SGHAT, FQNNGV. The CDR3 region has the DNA TGTGCCAGCAGCTTAGATCCAGGCAGACGGAACACTGAAGCTTTCTTT. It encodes CASSLDPGRRNTEAFF.

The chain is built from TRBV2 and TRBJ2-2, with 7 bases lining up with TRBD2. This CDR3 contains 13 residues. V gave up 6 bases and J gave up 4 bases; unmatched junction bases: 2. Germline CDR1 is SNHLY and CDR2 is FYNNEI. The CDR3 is CASRGGFTGELFF. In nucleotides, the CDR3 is TGTGCCAGCAGGGGAGGGTTCACCGGGGAGCTGTTTTTT. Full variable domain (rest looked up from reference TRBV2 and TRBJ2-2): EPEVTQTPSHQVTQMGQEVILRCVPISNHLYFYWYRQILGQKVEFLVSFYNNEISEKSEIFDDQFSVERPDGSNFTLKIRSTKLEDSAMYFCASRGGFTGELFFGEGSRLTVL.

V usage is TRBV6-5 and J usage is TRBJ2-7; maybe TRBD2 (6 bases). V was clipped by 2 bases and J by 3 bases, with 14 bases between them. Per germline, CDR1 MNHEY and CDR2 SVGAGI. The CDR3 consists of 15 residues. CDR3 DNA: TGTGCCAGCAGTTACGCAGCGGGCCACGGCTACGAGCAGTACTTC. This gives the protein CASSYAAGHGYEQYF.

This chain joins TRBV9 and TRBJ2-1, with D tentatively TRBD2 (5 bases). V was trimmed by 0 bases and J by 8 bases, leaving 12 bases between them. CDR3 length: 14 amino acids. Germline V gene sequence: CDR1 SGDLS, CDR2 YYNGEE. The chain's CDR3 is CASSVAPSMDEQFF. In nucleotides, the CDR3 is TGTGCCAGCAGCGTAGCTCCTAGCATGGATGAGCAGTTCTTC.

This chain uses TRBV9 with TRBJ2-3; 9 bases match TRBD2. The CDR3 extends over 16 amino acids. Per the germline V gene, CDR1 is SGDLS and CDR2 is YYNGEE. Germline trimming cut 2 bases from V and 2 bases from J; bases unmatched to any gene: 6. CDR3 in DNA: TGTGCCAGCAGCGTCACGAGCGGGGGGATCACAGATACGCAGTATTTT. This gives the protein CASSVTSGGITDTQYF.

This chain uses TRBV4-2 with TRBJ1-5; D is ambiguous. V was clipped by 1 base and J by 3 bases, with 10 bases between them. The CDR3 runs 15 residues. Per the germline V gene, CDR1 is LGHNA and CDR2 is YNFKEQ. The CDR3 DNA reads TGTGCCAGCAGCCAAGTGGCGGTGGACAATCAGCCCCAGCATTTT. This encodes CASSQVAVDNQPQHF.

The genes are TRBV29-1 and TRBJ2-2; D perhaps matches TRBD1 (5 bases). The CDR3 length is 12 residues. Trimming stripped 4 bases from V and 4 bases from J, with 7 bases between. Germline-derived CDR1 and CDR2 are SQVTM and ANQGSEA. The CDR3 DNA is TGCAGCGTTGGGGGCGGCACCGGGGAGCTGTTTTTT. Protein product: CSVGGGTGELFF.

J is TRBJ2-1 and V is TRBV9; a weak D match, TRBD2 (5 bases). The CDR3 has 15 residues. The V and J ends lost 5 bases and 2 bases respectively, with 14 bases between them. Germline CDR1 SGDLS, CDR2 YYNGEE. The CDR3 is CASSLMPGAYNEQFF. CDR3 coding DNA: TGTGCCAGCAGTCTCATGCCCGGGGCCTACAATGAGCAGTTCTTC.

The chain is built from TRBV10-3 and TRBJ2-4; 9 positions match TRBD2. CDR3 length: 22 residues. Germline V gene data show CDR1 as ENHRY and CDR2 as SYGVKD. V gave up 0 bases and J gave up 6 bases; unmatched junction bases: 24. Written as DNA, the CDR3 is TGTGCCATCAGTGAGTCCGTGGTTGGGCTAGCGGGGTCCGTATTGGGACGAAACATTCAGTACTTC. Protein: CAISESVVGLAGSVLGRNIQYF.

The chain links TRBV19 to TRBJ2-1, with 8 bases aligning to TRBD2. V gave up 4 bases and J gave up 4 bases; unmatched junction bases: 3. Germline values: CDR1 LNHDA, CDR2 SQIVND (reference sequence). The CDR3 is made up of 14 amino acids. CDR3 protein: CASSTGGEYNEQFF. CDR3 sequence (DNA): TGTGCCAGTAGTACGGGGGGGGAGTACAATGAGCAGTTCTTC.

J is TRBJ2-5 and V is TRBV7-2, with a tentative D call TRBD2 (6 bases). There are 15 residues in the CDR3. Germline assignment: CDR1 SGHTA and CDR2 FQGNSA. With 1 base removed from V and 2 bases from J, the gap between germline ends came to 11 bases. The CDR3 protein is CASSLGGVGQETQYF. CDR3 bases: TGTGCCAGCAGCTTAGGGGGGGTCGGACAAGAGACCCAGTACTTC.

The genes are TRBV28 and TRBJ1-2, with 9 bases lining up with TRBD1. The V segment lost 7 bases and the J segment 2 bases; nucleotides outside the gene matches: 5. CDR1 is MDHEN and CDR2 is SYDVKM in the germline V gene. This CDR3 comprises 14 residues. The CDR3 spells CASNTGTGNYGYTF. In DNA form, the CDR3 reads TGTGCCAGCAATACCGGGACAGGGAACTATGGCTACACCTTC.